This entry describes one T cell receptor (beta chain). Some clones are missing from TCRdb's copy, which holds only in-frame ones; the method was immunoSEQ multiplex PCR. The sample has roughly 320,000 clones; 85% to 90% are singletons. These data belong to a study of Ad26.COV2.S vaccination and SARS-CoV-2 variants. Germline V gene lookup returns CDR1 LNHDA and CDR2 SQIVND (reference sequence). The junction had 7 bases not matched to a gene; V was cut back by 2 bases and J by 4 bases. There are 15 residues in the CDR3. Treatment described: some 19 received Ad26.COV2.S at low or high dose, single or two shots; a few received placebo; per-sample allocation not given. Collection of the samples took place on day 63 after the first injection of vaccine or placebo.

The chain carries TRBV19 and TRBJ2-7, with TRBD1 matching 8 bases. Sequenced here: peripheral blood, sampled in a trial of Ad26.COV2.S vaccine versus placebo. The sequence derives from a person aged 18-65 years who received the Ad26.COV2.S COVID-19 vaccine or a placebo. Here the CDR3 reads CASSITAGGRYEQYF. The CDR3 DNA reads TGTGCCAGTAGTATAACGGCAGGGGGCCGGTACGAGCAGTACTTC.